What follows are 2 T cell receptor beta chains derived from one specimen sequenced in a study of read filtering for tumor transcriptome and immune sequencing. This library used roughly 0.4 ug RNA and molecular barcoded adaptors spanning alpha/delta and beta/gamma chains. TCRdb reprocessed the reads via MiXCR and lists one record per CDR3 protein. The table shows several thousand distinct CDR3 sequences, with over 20% occurring only once. Sequencing was done on a sample of a population of CD138-negative cells sorted from bone marrow. The receptor set was obtained from a donor at least 40 years old with multiple myeloma.

This clonotype was counted ten times or more. The gene calls are TRBV24-1 and TRBJ2-7, with D maybe TRBD1 (5 bases). This CDR3 has 13 amino acids. The germline V gene has CDR1 KGHDR and CDR2 SFDVKD. V was trimmed by 4 bases and J by 4 bases, leaving 10 bases between them. The CDR3 nucleotides are TGTGCCACCAGTGAGGGGTCAGGGTACGAGCAGTACTTC. This codes for CATSEGSGYEQYF.

This clonotype occurred a few times. The V call is TRBV7-2, the J call TRBJ1-2; D possibly corresponds to TRBD1 (5 bases). The ends were cut back, 1 base at V and 6 bases at J, with 15 bases in the middle. The CDR3 loop spans 15 amino acids. From germline, CDR1 is SGHTA and CDR2 FQGNSA. CDR3 sequence reads: CTSSLGGGGNDGYTF. DNA for the CDR3: TGTACCAGCAGCTTAGGCGGCGGGGGAAATGATGGCTACACCTTC.